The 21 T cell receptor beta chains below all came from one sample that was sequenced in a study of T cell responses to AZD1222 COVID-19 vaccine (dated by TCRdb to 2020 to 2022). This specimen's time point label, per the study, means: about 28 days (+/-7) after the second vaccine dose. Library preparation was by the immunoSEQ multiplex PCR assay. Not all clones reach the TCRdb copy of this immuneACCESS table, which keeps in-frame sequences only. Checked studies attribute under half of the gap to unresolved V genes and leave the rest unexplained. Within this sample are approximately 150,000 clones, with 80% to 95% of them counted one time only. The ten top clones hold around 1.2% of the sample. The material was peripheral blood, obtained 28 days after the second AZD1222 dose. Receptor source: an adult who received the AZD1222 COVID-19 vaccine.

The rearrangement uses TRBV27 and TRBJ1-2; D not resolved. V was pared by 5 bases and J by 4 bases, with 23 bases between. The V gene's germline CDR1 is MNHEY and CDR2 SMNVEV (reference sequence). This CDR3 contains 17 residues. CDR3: CASSPRATRDEGYGYTF. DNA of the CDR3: TGTGCCAGCAGTCCTCGCGCAACAAGGGATGAGGGCTATGGCTACACCTTC.

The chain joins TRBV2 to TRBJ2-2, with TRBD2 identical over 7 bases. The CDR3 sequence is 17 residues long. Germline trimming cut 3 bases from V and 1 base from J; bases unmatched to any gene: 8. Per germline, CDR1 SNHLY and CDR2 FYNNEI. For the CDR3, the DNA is TGTGCCAGCAGTGATAGGTTTGGCGGGGGGAACACCGGGGAGCTGTTTTTT. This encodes CASSDRFGGGNTGELFF.

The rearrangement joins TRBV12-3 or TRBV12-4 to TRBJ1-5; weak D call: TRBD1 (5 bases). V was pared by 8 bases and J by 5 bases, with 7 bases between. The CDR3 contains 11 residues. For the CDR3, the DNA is TGTGCCAGCGTGGGGGATCAGCCCCAGCATTTT. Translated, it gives CASVGDQPQHF.

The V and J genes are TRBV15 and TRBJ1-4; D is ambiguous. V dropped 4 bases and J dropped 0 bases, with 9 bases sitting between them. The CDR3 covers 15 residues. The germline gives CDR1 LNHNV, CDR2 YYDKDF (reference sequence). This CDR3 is CATSTGRATNEKLFF. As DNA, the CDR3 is TGTGCCACCAGCACTGGACGGGCAACTAATGAAAAACTGTTTTTT.

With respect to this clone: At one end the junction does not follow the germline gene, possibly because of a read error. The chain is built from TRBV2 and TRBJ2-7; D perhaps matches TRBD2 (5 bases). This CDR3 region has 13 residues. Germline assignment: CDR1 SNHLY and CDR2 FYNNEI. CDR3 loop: CSTRRTESDEQYF. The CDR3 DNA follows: TGCTCGACCCGGAGGACCGAGAGCGACGAGCAGTACTTC.

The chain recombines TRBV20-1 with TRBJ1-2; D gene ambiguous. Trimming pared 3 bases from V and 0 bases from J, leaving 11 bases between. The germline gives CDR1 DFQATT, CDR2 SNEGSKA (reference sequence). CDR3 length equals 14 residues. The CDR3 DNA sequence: TGCAGTGCTAGTTTGACGACCGCTAACTATGGCTACACCTTC. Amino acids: CSASLTTANYGYTF.

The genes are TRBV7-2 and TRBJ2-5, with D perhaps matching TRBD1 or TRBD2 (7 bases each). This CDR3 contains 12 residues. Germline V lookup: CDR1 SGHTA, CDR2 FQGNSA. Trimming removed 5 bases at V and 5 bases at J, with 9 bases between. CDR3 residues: CASSQGGETQYF. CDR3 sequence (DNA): TGTGCCAGCAGCCAGGGGGGGGAGACCCAGTACTTC.

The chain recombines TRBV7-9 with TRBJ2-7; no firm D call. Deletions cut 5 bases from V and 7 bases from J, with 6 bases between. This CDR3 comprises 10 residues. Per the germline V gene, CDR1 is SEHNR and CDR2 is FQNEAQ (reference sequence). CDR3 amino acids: CASSNLEQYF. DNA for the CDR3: TGTGCCAGCAGCAACTTAGAGCAGTACTTC.

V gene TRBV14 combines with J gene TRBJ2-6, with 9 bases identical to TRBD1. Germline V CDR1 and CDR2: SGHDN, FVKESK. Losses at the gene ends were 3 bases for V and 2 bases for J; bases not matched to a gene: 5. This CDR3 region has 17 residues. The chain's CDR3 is CASSHGQGRTGANVLTF. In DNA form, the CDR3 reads TGTGCCAGCAGCCATGGACAGGGGAGGACTGGGGCCAACGTCCTGACTTTC.

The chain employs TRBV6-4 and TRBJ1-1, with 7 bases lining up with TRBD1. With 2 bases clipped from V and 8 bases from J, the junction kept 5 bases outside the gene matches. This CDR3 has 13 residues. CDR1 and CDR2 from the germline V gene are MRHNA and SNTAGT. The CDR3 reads CASSDGDRTEAFF. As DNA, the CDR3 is TGTGCCAGCAGTGACGGGGACAGAACCGAAGCTTTCTTT.

CDR3 in amino acids: CASSLAHGGRLEPNTEAFF. The CDR3 DNA reads TGTGCCAGCAGCTTAGCCCACGGGGGCAGACTCGAACCGAACACTGAAGCTTTCTTT. This chain links TRBV7-2 with TRBJ1-1; the D gene is possibly TRBD1 (6 bases). The CDR3 extends over 19 amino acids. Looked up from germline, CDR1 is SGHTA and CDR2 is FQGNSA. Trimming pared 0 bases from V and 1 base from J, leaving 21 bases between.

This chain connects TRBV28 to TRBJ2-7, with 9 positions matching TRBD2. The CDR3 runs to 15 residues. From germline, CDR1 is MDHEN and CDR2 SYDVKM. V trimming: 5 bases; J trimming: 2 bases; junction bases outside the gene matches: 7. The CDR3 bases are TGTGCCAGCAGTAACCCTAGCGGGGCCCCCTACGAGCAGTACTTC. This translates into CASSNPSGAPYEQYF.

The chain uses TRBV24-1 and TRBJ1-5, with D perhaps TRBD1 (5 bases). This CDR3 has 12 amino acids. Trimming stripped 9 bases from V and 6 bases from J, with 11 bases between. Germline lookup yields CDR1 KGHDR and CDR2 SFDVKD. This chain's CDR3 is CATGEGPQPQHF. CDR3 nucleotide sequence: TGTGCCACCGGGGAGGGACCTCAGCCCCAGCATTTT.

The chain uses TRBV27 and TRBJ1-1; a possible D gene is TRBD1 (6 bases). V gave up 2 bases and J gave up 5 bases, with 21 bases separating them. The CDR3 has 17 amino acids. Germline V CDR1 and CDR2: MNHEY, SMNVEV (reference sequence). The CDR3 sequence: CASSLSRGSPSRTEAFF. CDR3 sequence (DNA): TGTGCCAGCAGTTTAAGTAGGGGGAGCCCCAGCCGTACTGAAGCTTTCTTT.

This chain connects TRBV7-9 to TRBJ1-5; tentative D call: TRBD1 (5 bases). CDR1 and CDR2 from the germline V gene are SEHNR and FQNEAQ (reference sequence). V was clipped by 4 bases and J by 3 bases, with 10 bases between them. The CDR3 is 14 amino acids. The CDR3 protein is CASSSGTPNQPQHF. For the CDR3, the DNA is TGTGCCAGCAGCTCCGGGACTCCCAATCAGCCCCAGCATTTT. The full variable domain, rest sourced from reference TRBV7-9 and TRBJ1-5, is DTGVSQNPRHKITKRGQNVTFRCDPISEHNRLYWYRQTLGQGPEFLTYFQNEAQLEKSRLLSDRFSAERPKGSFSTLEIQRTEQGDSAMYLCASSSGTPNQPQHFGDGTRLSIL.

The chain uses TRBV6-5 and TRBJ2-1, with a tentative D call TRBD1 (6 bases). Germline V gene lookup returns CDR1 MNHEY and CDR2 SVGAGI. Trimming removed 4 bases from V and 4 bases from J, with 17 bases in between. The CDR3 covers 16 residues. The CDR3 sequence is CASSSPTGVGYNEQFF. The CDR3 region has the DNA TGTGCCAGCAGTTCCCCGACAGGCGTGGGGTACAATGAGCAGTTCTTC.

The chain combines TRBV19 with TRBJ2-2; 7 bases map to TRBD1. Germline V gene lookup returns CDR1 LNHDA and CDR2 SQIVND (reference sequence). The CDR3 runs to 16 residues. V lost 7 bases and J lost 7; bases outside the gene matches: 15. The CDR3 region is CASTPRQGSGNGELFF. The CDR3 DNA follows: TGTGCCAGTACCCCAAGACAGGGTAGTGGTAACGGGGAGCTGTTTTTT.

CDR3 DNA: TGTGCCAGGGGAGGGCAGCCTGACTATGGCTACACCTTC. Protein product: CARGGQPDYGYTF. The chain carries TRBV2 and TRBJ1-2; D remains ambiguous. The V and J ends lost 9 bases and 3 bases respectively, with 14 bases between them. Per the germline V gene, CDR1 is SNHLY and CDR2 is FYNNEI. The CDR3 covers 13 residues.

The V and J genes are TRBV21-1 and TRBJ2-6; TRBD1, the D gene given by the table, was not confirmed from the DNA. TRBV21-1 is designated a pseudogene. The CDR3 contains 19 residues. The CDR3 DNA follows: TGTGCCAGCAGCAAGGCCTCGCAGGTCAATGCTCGTGGGGCCAACGTCCTGACTTTC. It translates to CASSKASQVNARGANVLTF.

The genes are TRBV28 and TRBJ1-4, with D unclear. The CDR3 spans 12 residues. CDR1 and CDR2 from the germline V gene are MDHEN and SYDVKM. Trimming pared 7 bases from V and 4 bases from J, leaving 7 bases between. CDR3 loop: CASNLINEKLFF. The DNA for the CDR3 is TGTGCCAGCAACTTAATTAATGAAAAACTGTTTTTT.

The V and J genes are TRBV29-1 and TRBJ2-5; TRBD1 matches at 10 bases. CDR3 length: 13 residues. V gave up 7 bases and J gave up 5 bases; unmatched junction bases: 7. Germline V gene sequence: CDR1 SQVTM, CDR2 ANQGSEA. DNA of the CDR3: TGCAGCGCCCGACAGGGGGCAGCTGAGACCCAGTACTTC. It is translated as CSARQGAAETQYF.